The subject of this entry is one T cell receptor (beta chain). Its specificity is not known. Stated treatment: roughly ten-day PBMC culture with coronavirus spike peptide pools or control peptides (ViraFEST assay). Each well received approximately 1.8 million PBMCs, cultured with about 11 IU/ml IL-2 and about 10 ug/ml peptide pools. Germline V gene sequence: CDR1 MNHEY, CDR2 SVGAGI. The CDR3 totals 13 residues. V was clipped by 0 bases and J by 9 bases, with 12 bases between them. This sample was included in a study of vaccination and CD4 T cells after COVID-19. Whole-study results and caveats: The great majority, 304 of 307 vaccine-specific clones, proved spike mono-reactive in convalescent patients. Relatively few convalescent patients and no early post-infection timepoints were analyzed.

CD4+ T cells that had been cultured provided DNA sequenced with the Oncomine TCR Beta short-read assay. TCRdb ran MiXCR on the PCR reads and lists one entry per CDR3 protein. The table has 5,000 to 6,000 distinct CDR3 sequences, over 25% seen once. The rearrangement uses TRBV6-5 and TRBJ2-7; tentative D call: TRBD2 (5 bases). This specimen was CD4+ T cells from blood, cultured in vitro, taken after SARS-CoV-2 vaccination. This clonotype originated in a human donor who had recovered from COVID-19. This CDR3 is CASSYSNREAQYF. The CDR3 coding sequence is TGTGCCAGCAGTTACTCGAATCGGGAAGCGCAGTACTTC.